This TCR beta chain was identified during a study of blood T cells in healthy people across ages. A remark on this clonotype: Its target is not known. The germline gene is not matched at one end of the junction; a read error may be the cause.

A sample-barcoded 5' primer and a J-beta primer mix were used in a second PCR of roughly 7 to 11 cycles. TCRdb redid the calling of the 5' RACE reads with MiXCR, one entry per CDR3 protein. The sample records hundreds of thousands of distinct CDR3 sequences, over 20% being singletons. The CDR3 has 15 residues. Germline V gene lookup returns CDR1 LGHNA and CDR2 YNFKEQ. Findings and limits, study-wide: Unknown CMV status may confound age-related changes in expanded clones.

This chain connects TRBV4-2 to TRBJ2-3; tentatively, D is TRBD2 (6 bases). This sequence was found in a man aged 65 to 85 in good health. The sequenced material came from blood. The CDR3 DNA follows: TGTGCCGGCAGCATCACGGGAGCCCCGGTAGATACGCAGTATTTT. Translation: CAGSITGAPVDTQYF.